These T cell receptor beta chains were read from a single sample in a study of cytomegalovirus exposure and HLA in healthy donors. The repertoire was sequenced with immunoSEQ multiplex PCR; TCRdb's copy has only in-frame clones and lacks some. Among fewer than 200,000 clones listed, about 86% were seen once. Sample: PBMCs. The receptors were sampled from a man in his forties in good health and CMV-seropositive. The CDR3 runs from the conserved cysteine through the conserved F or W. Each record gives: V gene, J gene, CDR3 protein.

V: TRBV28
J: TRBJ2-5
CDR3: CASRQGQETQYF

V: TRBV11-3
J: TRBJ2-7
CDR3: CASSLAGGTYEQYF

V: TRBV29-1
J: TRBJ2-3
CDR3: CSVGTSNIDTQYF

V: TRBV4-1
J: TRBJ2-7
CDR3: CASSQVTTSGRYEQYF

V: TRBV28
J: TRBJ2-6
CDR3: CASSLSIIRPTAYPSGANVLTF

V: TRBV6-5
J: TRBJ2-7
CDR3: CASRKQGPSYEQYF

V: TRBV5-6
J: TRBJ2-1
CDR3: CASSFDRTPYNEQFF

V: TRBV5-1
J: TRBJ2-1
CDR3: CASSPHPMGEGYNEQFF

V: TRBV12-5
J: TRBJ2-4
CDR3: CASGPDPGAKNIQYF

V: TRBV21-1
J: TRBJ2-1
CDR3: CASSTHCRGSYNEQFF

V: TRBV9
J: TRBJ1-1
CDR3: CASSVQEAEAFF

V: TRBV6-1
J: TRBJ2-7
CDR3: CASSESDSRYEQYF

V: TRBV15
J: TRBJ1-5
CDR3: CATSREVANSNQPQHF

V: TRBV5-1
J: TRBJ1-4
CDR3: CASSLGPSGDEKLFF

V: TRBV7-2
J: TRBJ2-4
CDR3: CASSLQGKRTAKNIQYF

V: TRBV27
J: TRBJ2-7
CDR3: CASSQRTGLNSYEQYF

V: TRBV9
J: TRBJ2-1
CDR3: CASSVATGSSYNEQFF

V: TRBV9
J: TRBJ2-1
CDR3: CASSAGGAYNEQFF

V: TRBV4-3
J: TRBJ2-7
CDR3: CASSQEFARVYEQYF

V: TRBV27
J: TRBJ2-1
CDR3: CASRPGQGGLLGRENEQFF

V: TRBV18
J: TRBJ2-4
CDR3: CASSPGGQGAILAKNIQYF

V: TRBV4-1
J: TRBJ2-7
CDR3: CASSQGQGGTYEQYF

V: TRBV28
J: .
CDR3: CASSLAGGAYEQYF

V: TRBV10-3
J: TRBJ1-5
CDR3: CAISDGPGSNQPQHF

V: TRBV30
J: TRBJ1-3
CDR3: CAWSRGDSGNTIYF

V: TRBV19
J: TRBJ1-4
CDR3: CASSMPGAATNEKLFF

V: TRBV5-1
J: TRBJ2-5
CDR3: CASTHGGLPQETQYF

V: TRBV7-9
J: TRBJ1-5
CDR3: CASSYAGTGSNQPQHF

V: TRBV7-9
J: TRBJ2-7
CDR3: CASSRGTSGRYEQYF

V: TRBV9
J: TRBJ1-4
CDR3: CASSVEAGRDEKLFF

V: TRBV7-8
J: TRBJ2-7
CDR3: CASSVQGQGAQEQYF